This is a list of T cell receptor beta chains from one sample in a study of shared clonotypes between healthy human individuals. Sequencing used immunoSEQ multiplex PCR; TCRdb keeps in-frame clones, though not all of them. The data show about 2,500,000 clones, around 94% seen once. Sequencing used naive CD4+ T cells sorted from blood. These receptors came from a man aged 18 to 30 in good health. Each CDR3 is given with its conserved first and last residue. Each record gives: CDR3 length, clone size, D gene, J gene, V gene, CDR3 protein, CDR3 DNA. A D gene is named only where the DNA matches it firmly. Clone size, where shown, is once, few, many, or a class for clones that have expanded.

14,NA,NA,TRBJ2-7,TRBV7-6,CASSPGQGTYEQYF,TGTGCCAGCAGCCCAGGCCAGGGAACCTACGAGCAGTACTTC
15,NA,NA,TRBJ2-2,TRBV10-3,CAISESGLNTGELFF,TGTGCCATCAGTGAGTCTGGGCTTAACACCGGGGAGCTGTTTTTT
14,NA,NA,TRBJ2-2,TRBV7-7,CASSLHEGAGELFF,TGTGCTAGCAGCTTACACGAGGGGGCCGGGGAGCTGTTTTTT
14,NA,NA,TRBJ2-3,TRBV18,CASSPLSSADTQYF,TGTGCCAGCTCACCCTTGAGCTCAGCAGATACGCAGTATTTT
15,NA,NA,TRBJ1-6,TRBV28,CASSSSGTYSSPLHF,TGTGCCAGCAGTTCCTCAGGGACCTATAGTTCACCCCTCCACTTT
16,NA,TRBD1,TRBJ2-5,TRBV5-4,CASSYGQALGSETQYF,TGTGCCAGCAGCTACGGACAGGCCCTAGGATCTGAGACCCAGTACTTC
16,once,NA,TRBJ2-3,TRBV19,CASSIGRGHSTDTQYF,TGTGCCAGTAGTATAGGGCGAGGCCACTCGACAGATACGCAGTATTTT
13,NA,NA,TRBJ2-7,TRBV30,CAWKVKTNYEQYF,TGTGCCTGGAAAGTCAAAACTAATTACGAGCAGTACTTC
17,NA,NA,TRBJ1-2,TRBV28,CASSSHTLGETNYGYTF,TGTGCCAGCAGTTCCCATACCTTAGGTGAGACAAACTATGGCTACACCTTC
12,NA,NA,TRBJ1-3,TRBV19,CASIAAGNTIYF,TGTGCCAGTATCGCAGCCGGAAACACCATATATTTT
13,NA,NA,TRBJ2-5,TRBV6-5,CASSRGRAETQYF,TGTGCCAGCAGCCGGGGGCGGGCAGAGACCCAGTACTTC
14,NA,TRBD2,TRBJ2-2,TRBV19,CASRGGRVNGELFF,TGTGCCAGTAGGGGCGGGAGGGTTAACGGGGAGCTGTTTTTT
13,NA,NA,TRBJ2-5,TRBV7-9,CASSEAGEETQYF,TGTGCCAGCAGCGAAGCGGGCGAGGAGACCCAGTACTTC
14,NA,NA,TRBJ2-3,TRBV7-2,CASSLMRYTDTQYF,TGTGCCAGCAGCTTAATGCGGTACACAGATACGCAGTATTTT
13,NA,TRBD1,TRBJ2-7,TRBV10-3,CAISPGQGYEQYF,TGTGCCATCAGCCCGGGACAGGGTTACGAGCAGTACTTC
15,NA,TRBD2,TRBJ2-5,TRBV6-5,CASSAPGTSGGTQYF,TGTGCCAGCAGCGCCCCCGGGACTAGCGGTGGCACCCAGTACTTC
13,NA,NA,TRBJ2-7,TRBV7-9,CASSHWTAYEQYF,TGTGCCAGCAGCCACTGGACAGCCTACGAGCAGTACTTC
15,NA,TRBD1,TRBJ2-5,TRBV6-1,CASSELARGQETQYF,TGTGCCAGCAGTGAATTAGCCAGGGGGCAGGAGACCCAGTACTTC
15,NA,NA,TRBJ2-7,TRBV6-1,CASSEGEGVPYEQYF,TGTGCCAGCAGTGAAGGCGAGGGGGTCCCCTACGAGCAGTACTTC
14,NA,NA,TRBJ1-3,TRBV9,CASSGEAAGNTIYF,TGTGCCAGCAGCGGGGAAGCAGCCGGAAACACCATATATTTT
13,NA,NA,TRBJ2-1,TRBV11-2,CASSLESHGEQFF,TGTGCCAGCAGCTTAGAATCCCACGGGGAGCAGTTCTTC
13,few,NA,TRBJ1-1,TRBV30,CAWSEQGNTEAFF,TGTGCCTGGAGTGAACAGGGGAACACTGAAGCTTTCTTT
14,once,NA,TRBJ2-3,TRBV5-4,CASSLVGSTDTQYF,TGTGCCAGCAGCTTGGTCGGCAGCACAGATACGCAGTATTTT
14,NA,NA,TRBJ2-5,TRBV7-6,CASSPGTVTETQYF,TGTGCCAGCAGCCCCGGGACTGTTACGGAGACCCAGTACTTC
14,NA,NA,TRBJ2-3,TRBV4-1,CASSQGAGTDTQYF,TGCGCCAGCAGCCAGGGAGCGGGCACAGATACGCAGTATTTT
14,NA,NA,TRBJ1-4,TRBV13,CASSFAQEGEKLFF,TGTGCCAGCAGCTTTGCCCAAGAGGGTGAAAAACTGTTTTTT
14,NA,NA,TRBJ1-1,TRBV23-1,CASSQLWGIPEAFF,TGCGCCAGCAGTCAATTGTGGGGGATCCCTGAAGCTTTCTTT
13,NA,NA,TRBJ2-3,TRBV21-1,CASSFHSTDTQYF,TGTGCCAGCAGCTTCCACAGCACAGATACGCAGTATTTT
13,NA,NA,TRBJ2-2,TRBV6-1,CASSEQGIGELFF,TGTGCCAGCAGTGAACAGGGGATCGGGGAGCTGTTTTTT
16,NA,NA,TRBJ2-1,TRBV18,CASSPRVAVTYNEQFF,TGTGCCAGCTCACCTAGGGTAGCGGTAACTTACAATGAGCAGTTCTTC
14,few,NA,TRBJ2-3,TRBV28,CASSFGRSTDTQYF,TGTGCCAGCAGTTTTGGCAGAAGCACAGATACGCAGTATTTT
15,NA,NA,TRBJ2-7,TRBV5-1,CASSPDKVYSYEQYF,TGCGCCAGCAGCCCCGACAAAGTATACTCCTACGAGCAGTACTTC
15,NA,TRBD1,TRBJ1-1,TRBV19,CASSHRDSLNTEAFF,TGTGCCAGTTCGCACCGGGACAGCCTGAACACTGAAGCTTTCTTT
15,NA,TRBD1,TRBJ2-7,TRBV19,CASSINGQGSYEQYF,TGTGCCAGTAGTATTAACGGACAGGGGTCCTACGAGCAGTACTTC
14,NA,NA,TRBJ1-5,TRBV6-5,CASRSGQHNQPQHF,TGTGCCAGCAGAAGCGGACAGCACAATCAGCCCCAGCATTTT
15,NA,NA,TRBJ1-2,TRBV15,CATSREGDKHYGYTF,TGTGCCACCAGCAGAGAAGGGGACAAGCACTATGGCTACACCTTC
16,NA,NA,TRBJ2-3,TRBV29-1,CSVPTGLQGGHDTQYF,TGCAGCGTCCCTACCGGCCTACAGGGCGGCCACGATACGCAGTATTTT
11,NA,NA,TRBJ2-3,TRBV28,CASSTRDTQYF,TGTGCCAGCAGCACCAGGGATACGCAGTATTTT
14,NA,TRBD2,TRBJ2-7,TRBV4-3,CASSQEGTTYEQYF,TGCGCCAGCAGCCAAGAGGGGACTACCTACGAGCAGTACTTC
13,NA,NA,TRBJ2-3,TRBV30,CARTRESTDTQYF,TGTGCCCGAACGAGGGAGAGCACAGATACGCAGTATTTT
15,once,NA,TRBJ1-3,TRBV28,CASSLAGALGNTIYF,TGTGCCAGCAGTTTAGCAGGGGCGCTAGGAAACACCATATATTTT
13,NA,NA,TRBJ2-2,TRBV6-5,CASSLVRTGELFF,TGTGCCAGCAGTCTTGTTAGGACCGGGGAGCTGTTTTTT
14,few,NA,TRBJ1-1,TRBV4-1,CASSQDGENTEAFF,TGCGCCAGCAGCCAAGATGGGGAGAACACTGAAGCTTTCTTT
14,NA,NA,TRBJ1-1,TRBV5-1,CASSLVPGNTEAFF,TGCGCCAGCAGCTTGGTGCCGGGGAACACTGAAGCTTTCTTT
14,NA,NA,TRBJ2-3,TRBV12-5,CASGPGLATDTQYF,TGTGCTAGTGGACCGGGACTTGCCACAGATACGCAGTATTTT